A single sample is the source of the 2 T cell receptor beta chains below, sequenced in a study of blood T cell repertoires in COVID-19. Method: immunoSEQ multiplex PCR; TCRdb's copy keeps in-frame clones and lacks some. The table includes 200,000 or so clones, 60% to 85% detected once. The sequenced material came from peripheral blood. These receptors were obtained from a woman in her seventies with acute or convalescent COVID-19.

This clone has a handful of counts. This chain connects TRBV29-1 to TRBJ2-1; D ambiguous. V dropped 7 bases and J dropped 8 bases, with 15 bases sitting between them. Germline lookup yields CDR1 SQVTM and CDR2 ANQGSEA. The CDR3 length is 12 residues. The DNA of the CDR3 is TGCAGCGCTGTTGGTAGCCGGGATGAGCAGTTCTTC. Amino acids: CSAVGSRDEQFF.

Comment on this clone: The sample contains more than one DNA sequence encoding this CDR3. This chain joins TRBV28 and TRBJ1-2, with D maybe TRBD1 (6 bases). Germline CDR1 MDHEN, CDR2 SYDVKM. V was cut by 6 bases and J by 2 bases, with 10 bases left in between. The CDR3 covers 13 residues. CDR3 bases: TGTGCCAGCAGCTCACAGGGAAACTATGGCTACACCTTC. As protein: CASSSQGNYGYTF.